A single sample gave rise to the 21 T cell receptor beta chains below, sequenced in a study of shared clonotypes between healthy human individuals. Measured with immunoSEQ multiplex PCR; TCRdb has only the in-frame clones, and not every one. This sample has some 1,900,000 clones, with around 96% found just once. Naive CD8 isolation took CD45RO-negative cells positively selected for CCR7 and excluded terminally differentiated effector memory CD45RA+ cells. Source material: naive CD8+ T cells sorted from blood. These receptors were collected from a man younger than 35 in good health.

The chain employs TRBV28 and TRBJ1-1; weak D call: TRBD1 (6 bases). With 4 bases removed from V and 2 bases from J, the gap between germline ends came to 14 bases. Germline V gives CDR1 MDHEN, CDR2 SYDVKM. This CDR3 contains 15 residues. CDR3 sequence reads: CASSYRVWGNTEAFF. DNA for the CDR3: TGTGCCAGCAGTTACAGGGTTTGGGGCAACACTGAAGCTTTCTTT.

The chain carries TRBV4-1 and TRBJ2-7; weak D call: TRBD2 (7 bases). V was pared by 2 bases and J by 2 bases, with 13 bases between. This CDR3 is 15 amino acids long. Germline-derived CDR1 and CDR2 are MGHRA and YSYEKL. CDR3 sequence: CASSQREGGAYEQYF. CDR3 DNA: TGCGCCAGCAGCCAACGAGAAGGGGGGGCCTACGAGCAGTACTTC.

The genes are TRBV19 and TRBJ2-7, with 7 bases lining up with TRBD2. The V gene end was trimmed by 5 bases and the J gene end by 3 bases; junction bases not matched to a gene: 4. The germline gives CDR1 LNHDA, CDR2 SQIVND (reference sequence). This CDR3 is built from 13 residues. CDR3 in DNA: TGTGCCAGTAGTCCCAGCGGGGACTACGAGCAGTACTTC. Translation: CASSPSGDYEQYF. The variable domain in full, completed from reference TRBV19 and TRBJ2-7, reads DGGITQSPKYLFRKEGQNVTLSCEQNLNHDAMYWYRQDPGQGLRLIYYSQIVNDFQKGDIAEGYSVSREKKESFPLTVTSAQKNPTAFYLCASSPSGDYEQYFGPGTRLTVT.

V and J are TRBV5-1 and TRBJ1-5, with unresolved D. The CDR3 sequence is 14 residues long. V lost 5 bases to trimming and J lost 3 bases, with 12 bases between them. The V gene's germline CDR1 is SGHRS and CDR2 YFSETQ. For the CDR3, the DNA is TGCGCCAGCAGATCGCTAGGGTTCAATCAGCCCCAGCATTTT. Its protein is CASRSLGFNQPQHF.

The CDR3 protein is CASIIGDTQYF. Written as DNA, the CDR3 is TGTGCCAGCATAATCGGAGATACGCAGTATTTT. The V gene is TRBV6-5, the J gene TRBJ2-3; D is undetermined. Germline V lookup: CDR1 MNHEY, CDR2 SVGAGI. CDR3 length: 11 residues. V lost 7 bases and J lost 5, with 7 bases in between.

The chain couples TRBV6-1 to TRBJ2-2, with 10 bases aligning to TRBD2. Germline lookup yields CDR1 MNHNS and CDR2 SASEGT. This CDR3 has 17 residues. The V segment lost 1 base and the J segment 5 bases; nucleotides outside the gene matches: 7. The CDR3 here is CASSEGLAGVLTGELFF. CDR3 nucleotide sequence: TGTGCCAGCAGTGAAGGGCTAGCGGGAGTCCTTACCGGGGAGCTGTTTTTT.

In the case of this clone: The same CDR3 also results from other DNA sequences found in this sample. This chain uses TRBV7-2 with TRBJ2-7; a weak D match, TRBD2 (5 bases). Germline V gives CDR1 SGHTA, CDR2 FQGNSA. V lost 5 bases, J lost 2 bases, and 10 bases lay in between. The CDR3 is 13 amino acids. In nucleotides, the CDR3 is TGTGCCAGCAGCCTCGGAGGCCCCTACGAGCAGTACTTC. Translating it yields CASSLGGPYEQYF.

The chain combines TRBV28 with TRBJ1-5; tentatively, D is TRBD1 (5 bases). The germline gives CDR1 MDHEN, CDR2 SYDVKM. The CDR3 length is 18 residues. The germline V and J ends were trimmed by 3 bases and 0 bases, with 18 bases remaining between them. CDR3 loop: CASSFDRGGRYSNQPQHF. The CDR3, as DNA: TGTGCCAGCAGTTTTGACCGGGGGGGGAGGTATAGCAATCAGCCCCAGCATTTT. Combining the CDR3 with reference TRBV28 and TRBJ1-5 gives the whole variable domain DVKVTQSSRYLVKRTGEKVFLECVQDMDHENMFWYRQDPGLGLRLIYFSYDVKMKEKGDIPEGYSVSREKKERFSLILESASTNQTSMYLCASSFDRGGRYSNQPQHFGDGTRLSIL.

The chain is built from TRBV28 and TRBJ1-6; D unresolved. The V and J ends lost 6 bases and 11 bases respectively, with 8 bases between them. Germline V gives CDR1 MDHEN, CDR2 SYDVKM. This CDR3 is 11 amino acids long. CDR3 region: CASSIGTPLHF. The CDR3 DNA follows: TGTGCCAGCAGCATCGGGACACCCCTCCACTTT.

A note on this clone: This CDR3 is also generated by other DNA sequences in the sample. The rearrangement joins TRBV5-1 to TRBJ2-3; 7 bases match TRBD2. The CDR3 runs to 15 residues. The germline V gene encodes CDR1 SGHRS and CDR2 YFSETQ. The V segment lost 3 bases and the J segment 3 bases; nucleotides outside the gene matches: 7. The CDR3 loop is CASSSGTTSTDTQYF. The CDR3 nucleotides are TGCGCCAGCAGCTCGGGGACTACGTCAACAGATACGCAGTATTTT. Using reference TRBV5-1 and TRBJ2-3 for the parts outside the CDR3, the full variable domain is KAGVTQTPRYLIKTRGQQVTLSCSPISGHRSVSWYQQTPGQGLQFLFEYFSETQRNKGNFPGRFSGRQFSNSRSEMNVSTLELGDSALYLCASSSGTTSTDTQYFGPGTRLTVL.

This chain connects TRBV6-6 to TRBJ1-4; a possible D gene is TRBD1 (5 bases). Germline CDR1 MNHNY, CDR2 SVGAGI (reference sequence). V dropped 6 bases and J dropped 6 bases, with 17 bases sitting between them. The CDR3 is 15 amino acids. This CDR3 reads CASRLLGGGHEKLFF. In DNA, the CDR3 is TGTGCCAGCAGACTACTTGGGGGAGGGCATGAAAAACTGTTTTTT.

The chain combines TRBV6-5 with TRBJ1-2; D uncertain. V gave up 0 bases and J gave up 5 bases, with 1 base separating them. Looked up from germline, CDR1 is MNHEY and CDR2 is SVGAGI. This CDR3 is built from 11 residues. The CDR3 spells CASSYSYGYTF. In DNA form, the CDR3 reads TGTGCCAGCAGTTACTCTTATGGCTACACCTTC.

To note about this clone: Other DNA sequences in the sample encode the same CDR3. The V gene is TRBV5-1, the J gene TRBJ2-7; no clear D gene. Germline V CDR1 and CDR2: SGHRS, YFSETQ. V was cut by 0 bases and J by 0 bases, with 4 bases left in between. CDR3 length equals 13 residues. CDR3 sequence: CASSLVDSYEQYF. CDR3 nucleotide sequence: TGCGCCAGCAGCTTGGTCGACTCCTACGAGCAGTACTTC.

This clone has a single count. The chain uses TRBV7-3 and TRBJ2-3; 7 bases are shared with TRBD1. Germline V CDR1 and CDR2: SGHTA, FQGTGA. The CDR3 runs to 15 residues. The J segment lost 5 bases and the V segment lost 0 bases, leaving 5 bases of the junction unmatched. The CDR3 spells CASSLTLTGLDTQYF. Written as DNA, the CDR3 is TGTGCCAGCAGCTTAACGTTGACAGGGTTAGATACGCAGTATTTT.

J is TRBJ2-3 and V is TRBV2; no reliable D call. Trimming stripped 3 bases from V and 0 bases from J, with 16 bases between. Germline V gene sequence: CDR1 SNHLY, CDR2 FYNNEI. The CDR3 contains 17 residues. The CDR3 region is CASSEATEVPSTDTQYF. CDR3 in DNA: TGTGCCAGCAGTGAGGCTACAGAGGTCCCTAGCACAGATACGCAGTATTTT.

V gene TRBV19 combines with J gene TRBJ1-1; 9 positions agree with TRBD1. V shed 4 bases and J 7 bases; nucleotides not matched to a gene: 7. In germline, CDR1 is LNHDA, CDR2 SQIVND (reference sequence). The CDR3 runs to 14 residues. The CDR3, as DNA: TGTGCCAGTAGTAGAGGGACGGACAGGGGTGAAGCTTTCTTT. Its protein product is CASSRGTDRGEAFF.

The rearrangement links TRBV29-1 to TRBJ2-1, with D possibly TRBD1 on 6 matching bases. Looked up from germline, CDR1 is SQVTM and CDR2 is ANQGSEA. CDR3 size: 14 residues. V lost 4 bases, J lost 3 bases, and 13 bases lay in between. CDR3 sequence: CSVGLDRYYNEQFF. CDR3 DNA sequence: TGCAGCGTTGGCCTGGACAGATACTACAATGAGCAGTTCTTC.

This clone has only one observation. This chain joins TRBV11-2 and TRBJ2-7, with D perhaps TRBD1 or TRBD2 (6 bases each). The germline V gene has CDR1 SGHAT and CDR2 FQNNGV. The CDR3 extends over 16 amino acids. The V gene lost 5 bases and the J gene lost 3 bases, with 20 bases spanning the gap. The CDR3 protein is CASSPVPAGTIYEQYF. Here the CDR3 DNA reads TGTGCCAGCAGCCCCGTCCCGGCGGGGACAATCTACGAGCAGTACTTC. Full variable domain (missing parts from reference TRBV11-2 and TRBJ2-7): EAGVAQSPRYKIIEKRQSVAFWCNPISGHATLYWYQQILGQGPKLLIQFQNNGVVDDSQLPKDRFSAERLKGVDSTLKIQPAKLEDSAVYLCASSPVPAGTIYEQYFGPGTRLTVT.

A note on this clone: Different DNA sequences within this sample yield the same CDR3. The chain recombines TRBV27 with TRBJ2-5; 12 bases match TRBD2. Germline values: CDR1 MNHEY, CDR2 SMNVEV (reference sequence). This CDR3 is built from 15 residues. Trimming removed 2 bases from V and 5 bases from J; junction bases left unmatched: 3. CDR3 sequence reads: CASSLLAGGSETQYF. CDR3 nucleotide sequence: TGTGCCAGCAGTTTACTAGCGGGGGGGAGCGAGACCCAGTACTTC.

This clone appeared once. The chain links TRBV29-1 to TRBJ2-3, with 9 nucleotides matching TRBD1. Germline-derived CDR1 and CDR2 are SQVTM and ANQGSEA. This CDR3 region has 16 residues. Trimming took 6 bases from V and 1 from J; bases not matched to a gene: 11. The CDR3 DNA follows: TGCAGCGTGGAATTATACAGGGGGCAGGGCACAGATACGCAGTATTTT. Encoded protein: CSVELYRGQGTDTQYF.

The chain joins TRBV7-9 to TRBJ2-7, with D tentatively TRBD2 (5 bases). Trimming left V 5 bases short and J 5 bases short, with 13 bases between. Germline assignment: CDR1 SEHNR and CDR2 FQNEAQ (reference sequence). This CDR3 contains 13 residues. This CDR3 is CASSPGFPHEQYF. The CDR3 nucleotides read TGTGCCAGCAGCCCGGGGTTCCCCCACGAGCAGTACTTC.